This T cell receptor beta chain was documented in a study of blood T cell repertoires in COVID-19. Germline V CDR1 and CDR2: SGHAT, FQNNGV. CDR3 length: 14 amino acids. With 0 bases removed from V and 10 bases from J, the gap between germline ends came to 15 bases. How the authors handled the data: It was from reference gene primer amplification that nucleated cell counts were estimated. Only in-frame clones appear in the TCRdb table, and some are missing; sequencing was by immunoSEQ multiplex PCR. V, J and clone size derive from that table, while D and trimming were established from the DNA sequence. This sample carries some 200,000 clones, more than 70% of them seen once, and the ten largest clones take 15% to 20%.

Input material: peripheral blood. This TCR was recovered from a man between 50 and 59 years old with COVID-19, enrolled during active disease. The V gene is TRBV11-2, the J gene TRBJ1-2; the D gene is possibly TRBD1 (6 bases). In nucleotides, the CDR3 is TGTGCCAGCAGCTTAGATCTGTGGGACATCTACTACACCTTC. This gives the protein CASSLDLWDIYYTF.